The 18 T cell receptor beta chains reported below all come from one sample, sequenced in a study of early T cells in non-severe SARS-CoV-2 infection listed by TCRdb under 2021. The library was made by 5' RACE. The instrument was a NextSeq 500. TCRdb cleaned the public reads at Q25 with fastp, built clones with MiXCR and kept in-frame beta chains. Rows are combined by CDR3 protein, so each entry shows the most common genes and DNA. Across this sample there are some 25,000 distinct CDR3 sequences, with 5% to 5.5% seen only once. The top ten constitute approximately 0.88% of the sample. The specimen sequenced was whole blood. The origin of the receptors is an adult who was a healthcare worker with PCR-confirmed SARS-CoV-2 infection or an uninfected control (not recorded which).

V and J are TRBV4-2 and TRBJ2-4, with 7 bases lining up with TRBD2. This CDR3 spans 16 amino acids. The ends lost 4 bases at V and 4 bases at J; junction bases unmatched: 10. In germline, CDR1 is LGHNA, CDR2 YNFKEQ. This CDR3 reads CASSPRLASEKNIQYF. DNA for the CDR3: TGTGCCAGCAGCCCCAGACTAGCTTCCGAAAAAAACATTCAGTACTTC.

The table lists this clonotype with many counts. The CDR3 loop reads CSVPGQSYEQYF. CDR3 DNA: TGCAGCGTCCCGGGACAGTCCTACGAGCAGTACTTC. The chain links TRBV29-1 to TRBJ2-7, with 7 bases that match TRBD1. The CDR3 extends over 12 amino acids. Per germline, CDR1 SQVTM and CDR2 ANQGSEA. Losses at the gene ends were 6 bases for V and 1 base for J; bases not matched to a gene: 3.

The V and J genes are TRBV10-2 and TRBJ2-7, with 7 bases lining up with TRBD1. The CDR3 is 14 residues long. The germline V gene encodes CDR1 WSHSY and CDR2 SAAADI. V was clipped by 5 bases and J by 4 bases; unmatched bases: 8. For the CDR3, the DNA is TGCGCCAGCAGTTCACAGGGGATGGAATACGAGCAGTACTTC. It yields the protein CASSSQGMEYEQYF.

This clonotype has only a few counts. The rearrangement links TRBV7-2 to TRBJ2-1; tentative D call: TRBD1 (5 bases). Per germline, CDR1 SGHTA and CDR2 FQGNSA. Trimming took off 5 bases at V and 4 bases at J, with 15 bases between the two ends. This CDR3 is 15 amino acids long. CDR3 protein: CASSLGMGLYNEQFF. The CDR3 DNA reads TGTGCCAGCAGCCTAGGGATGGGGCTATACAATGAGCAGTTCTTC.

This clonotype showed up many times. J is TRBJ2-7 and V is TRBV27; D gene ambiguous. CDR3 length: 9 amino acids. Trimming took off 7 bases at V and 6 bases at J, with 4 bases between the two ends. CDR1 and CDR2 from the germline V gene are MNHEY and SMNVEV (reference sequence). The CDR3 DNA reads as TGTGCCAGCAATCGCGAGCAGTACTTC. It specifies CASNREQYF.

There are many counts of this clonotype. The V call is TRBV30, the J call TRBJ2-1; D possibly corresponds to TRBD2 (5 bases). This CDR3 contains 13 residues. V was trimmed by 4 bases and J by 2 bases, leaving 9 bases between them. The V gene's germline CDR1 is GTSNPN and CDR2 SVGIG (reference sequence). CDR3 nucleotides: TGTGCCTGGAAAGTGAGGGCCTACAATGAGCAGTTCTTC. Its protein is CAWKVRAYNEQFF.

In its sample, this clonotype was seen many times. The chain carries TRBV4-2 and TRBJ2-2; TRBD2 matches 10 bases. The germline CDR1 and CDR2 sequences are LGHNA and YNFKEQ. There are 17 residues in the CDR3. With V trimmed by 3 bases and J by 5 bases, 9 bases remained unmatched. CDR3 DNA sequence: TGTGCCAGCAGCCACCGAGGTAGCGGGGGGAAAACCGGGGAGCTGTTTTTT. Translated, it gives CASSHRGSGGKTGELFF.

The chain employs TRBV7-2 and TRBJ2-3; TRBD2 might be the D (5 bases). Trimming removed 2 bases from V and 0 bases from J, with 12 bases in between. The CDR3 is 16 residues long. Germline lookup yields CDR1 SGHTA and CDR2 FQGNSA. CDR3 loop: CASSLLGGASTDTQYF. CDR3 nucleotides: TGTGCCAGCAGCTTACTAGGAGGAGCCAGCACAGATACGCAGTATTTT.

This clonotype has a count of ten or more. The chain recombines TRBV6-1 with TRBJ1-5; no reliable D call. Germline V gene lookup returns CDR1 MNHNS and CDR2 SASEGT. The CDR3 runs 14 residues. V was clipped by 7 bases and J by 2 bases, with 12 bases between them. The CDR3 spells CASNPRLGNQPQHF. As DNA, the CDR3 is TGTGCCAGCAATCCTAGACTCGGCAATCAGCCCCAGCATTTT.

This clonotype was observed a handful of times. DNA for the CDR3: TGTGCCAGCAGTTCACAGGGGACTGGGGCCAACGTCCTGACTTTC. This sequence encodes CASSSQGTGANVLTF. V is TRBV6-2 or TRBV6-3 and J is TRBJ2-6, with 7 bases matching TRBD1. CDR3 length: 15 residues. Trimming at V came to 4 bases and at J to 2 bases, leaving 2 bases not matched to a gene. CDR1 is MNHEY, CDR2 SVGEGT, per germline.

At least ten counts were recorded for this clonotype. This chain joins TRBV10-3 and TRBJ1-5; 7 nucleotides match TRBD1. With 5 bases clipped from V and 0 bases from J, the junction kept 4 bases outside the gene matches. CDR3 length: 15 residues. In germline, CDR1 is ENHRY, CDR2 SYGVKD. CDR3 protein: CAISKNRGSNQPQHF. As DNA, the CDR3 is TGTGCCATCAGTAAGAACAGGGGTAGCAATCAGCCCCAGCATTTT.

This chain links TRBV3-2 with TRBJ2-2; the D segment call TRBD1 is taken from the table without a DNA check. TRBV3-2 is noted as a pseudogene. This CDR3 is built from 17 residues. The DNA for the CDR3 is TGTGCCAGCAGCCCCTCCGGGGACAGGGGTAACACCGGGGAGCTGTTTTTT. Translated: CASSPSGDRGNTGELFF.

This clonotype was counted at least ten times. The CDR3 loop reads CASSYSSSGGPDTQYF. CDR3 bases: TGTGCCAGCAGTTACTCCTCCAGCGGTGGTCCAGATACGCAGTATTTT. The J gene is TRBJ2-3, the V gene TRBV6-5, with D tentatively TRBD2 (5 bases). CDR1 and CDR2 (germline): MNHEY, SVGAGI. The germline V and J ends were trimmed by 0 bases and 4 bases, with 14 bases remaining between them. The CDR3 runs to 16 residues.

This clonotype occurred many times. The chain carries TRBV7-8 and TRBJ1-2; D is undetermined. The V gene lost 4 bases and the J gene lost 3 bases, with 12 bases spanning the gap. CDR1 and CDR2 (germline): SGHVS, FQNEAQ. The CDR3 has 14 amino acids. DNA for the CDR3: TGTGCCAGCAGCTCTACAGAGGCAGACTATGGCTACACCTTC. This encodes CASSSTEADYGYTF.

This clonotype was counted at least ten times. The chain joins TRBV7-9 to TRBJ2-3, with 7 positions matching TRBD1. The trim removed 5 bases at V and 11 bases at J, leaving 13 bases unmatched. The CDR3 has 14 amino acids. The V gene's germline CDR1 is SEHNR and CDR2 FQNEAQ (reference sequence). For the CDR3, the DNA is TGTGCCAGCAGCCCGGGGACAGCCGATGTTGGGCAGTATTTT. It encodes CASSPGTADVGQYF.

This clonotype was seen many times. The gene calls are TRBV12-3 or TRBV12-4 and TRBJ2-1, with 10 bases lining up with TRBD2. The ends lost 7 bases at V and 3 bases at J; junction bases unmatched: 9. The CDR3 covers 16 residues. For the CDR3, the DNA is TGTGCCAGCATTACATCAGCGGGGGGGCTCTACAATGAGCAGTTCTTC. Protein product: CASITSAGGLYNEQFF.

This clonotype is labeled medium-sized. The J gene is TRBJ2-5, the V gene TRBV28; no definite D call. The CDR3 has 14 amino acids. Between the trimmed V and J ends, which lost 6 bases and 1 base, there was a span of 12 bases. The germline gives CDR1 MDHEN, CDR2 SYDVKM. The CDR3 reads CASRDRDTQETQYF. The DNA of the CDR3 is TGTGCCAGCAGGGATCGAGACACCCAAGAGACCCAGTACTTC.

The chain couples TRBV18 to TRBJ1-1; D perhaps matches TRBD1 (5 bases). The CDR3 has 14 amino acids. CDR1 KGHSH and CDR2 LQKENI come from the germline V gene. Trimming stripped 6 bases from V and 4 bases from J, with 15 bases between. The CDR3 sequence is CASSYETASTEAFF. The CDR3 nucleotides read TGTGCCAGCTCTTACGAGACAGCGTCCACTGAAGCTTTCTTT.